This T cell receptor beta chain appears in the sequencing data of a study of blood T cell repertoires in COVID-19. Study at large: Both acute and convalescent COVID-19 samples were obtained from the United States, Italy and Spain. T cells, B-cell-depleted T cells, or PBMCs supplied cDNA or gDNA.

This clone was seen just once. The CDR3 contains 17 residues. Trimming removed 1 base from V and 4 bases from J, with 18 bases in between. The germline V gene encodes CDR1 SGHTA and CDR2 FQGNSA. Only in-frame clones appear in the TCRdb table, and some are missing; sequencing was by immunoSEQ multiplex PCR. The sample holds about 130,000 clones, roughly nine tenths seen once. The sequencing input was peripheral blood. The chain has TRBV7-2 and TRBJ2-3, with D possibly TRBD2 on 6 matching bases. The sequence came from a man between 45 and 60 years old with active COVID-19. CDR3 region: CASSLVGAGSGPDTQYF. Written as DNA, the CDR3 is TGTGCCAGCAGCTTAGTCGGGGCGGGATCGGGCCCAGATACGCAGTATTTT.